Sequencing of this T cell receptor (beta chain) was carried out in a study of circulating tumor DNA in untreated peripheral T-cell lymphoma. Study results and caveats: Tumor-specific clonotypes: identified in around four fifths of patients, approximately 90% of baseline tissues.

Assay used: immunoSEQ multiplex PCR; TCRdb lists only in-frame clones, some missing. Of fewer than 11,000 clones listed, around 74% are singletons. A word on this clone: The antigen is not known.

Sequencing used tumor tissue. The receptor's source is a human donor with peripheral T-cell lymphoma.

The CDR3: CASSRGQGGTDTQYF. CDR3 sequence (DNA): TGTGCCAGCAGTCGAGGACAGGGCGGCACAGATACGCAGTATTTT. This chain joins TRBV6-8 and TRBJ2-3; 8 nucleotides agree with TRBD1. CDR3 length: 15 residues. V was pared by 5 bases and J by 1 base, with 5 bases of the junction left unmatched. CDR1 and CDR2 (germline): MNHGY, SAAAGT.